These T cell receptor beta chains were read from a single sample in a study of cytomegalovirus exposure and HLA in healthy donors. Some clones are missing from TCRdb's copy, which holds only in-frame ones; the method was immunoSEQ multiplex PCR. The data contain 100,000 to 150,000 clones, around 84% of them seen just once; the ten biggest clones take up roughly 1.8%. Sequences were obtained from PBMCs. The receptors derive from a man aged 18 to 30 in good health and CMV-seronegative. Both conserved end residues are trimmed from each CDR3. Each record gives: J gene, D gene, clone size, V gene, CDR3 protein. A D gene is named only where the DNA matches it firmly. A clone size is listed for some rows: how often the clone was seen (once, few, many), or a class if it is expanded.

J gene: TRBJ2-3; D gene: TRBD2; clone size: once; V gene: TRBV4-2; CDR3 protein: ASSQALAGGPDTQY
J gene: TRBJ1-6; D gene: TRBD1; clone size: -; V gene: TRBV5-1; CDR3 protein: ASSLETTGISPLH
J gene: TRBJ2-2; D gene: TRBD1; clone size: -; V gene: TRBV4-1; CDR3 protein: ASLGTGGSGELF
J gene: TRBJ2-7; D gene: TRBD2; clone size: -; V gene: TRBV19; CDR3 protein: ASSISPGLAGGSYEQY
J gene: TRBJ1-6; D gene: TRBD1; clone size: -; V gene: TRBV7-9; CDR3 protein: ASSYGQGASPLH
J gene: TRBJ1-2; D gene: -; clone size: -; V gene: TRBV5-4; CDR3 protein: ASSFTGIGGYT
J gene: TRBJ1-1; D gene: TRBD1; clone size: -; V gene: TRBV6-6; CDR3 protein: ASSQGTDNTEAF
J gene: TRBJ2-1; D gene: TRBD2; clone size: once; V gene: TRBV5-4; CDR3 protein: ASSRRGAGTSGEGEQF
J gene: TRBJ2-1; D gene: -; clone size: once; V gene: TRBV9; CDR3 protein: ASSVLGARNEQF
J gene: TRBJ1-1; D gene: -; clone size: -; V gene: TRBV13; CDR3 protein: ASSLMGDKEAF
J gene: TRBJ1-1; D gene: -; clone size: few; V gene: TRBV5-6; CDR3 protein: ASSLPRWGGHLNTEAF
J gene: TRBJ2-7; D gene: -; clone size: -; V gene: TRBV25-1; CDR3 protein: ASSLGGEQY
J gene: TRBJ2-7; D gene: TRBD1; clone size: -; V gene: TRBV7-9; CDR3 protein: ATSTGGEYEQY
J gene: TRBJ2-1; D gene: -; clone size: -; V gene: TRBV19; CDR3 protein: ASSMGQRSSYNEQF
J gene: TRBJ2-1; D gene: TRBD2; clone size: -; V gene: TRBV5-8; CDR3 protein: ASSLAGDSYNEQF
J gene: TRBJ1-1; D gene: -; clone size: -; V gene: TRBV7-9; CDR3 protein: ASSPQGNTEAF
J gene: TRBJ1-6; D gene: TRBD1; clone size: -; V gene: TRBV5-1; CDR3 protein: ASSSQDRVSPLH
J gene: TRBJ1-2; D gene: -; clone size: -; V gene: TRBV19; CDR3 protein: ASSGGYGYT
J gene: TRBJ2-7; D gene: -; clone size: -; V gene: TRBV9; CDR3 protein: ASSPRDSYYEQY
J gene: TRBJ1-6; D gene: TRBD1; clone size: -; V gene: TRBV19; CDR3 protein: ASRPGQGENSPLH
J gene: TRBJ1-1; D gene: -; clone size: -; V gene: TRBV7-9; CDR3 protein: ASSVGTEAF
J gene: TRBJ1-1; D gene: TRBD1; clone size: -; V gene: TRBV7-2; CDR3 protein: ASSLMGQLNTEAF
J gene: TRBJ1-1; D gene: -; clone size: -; V gene: TRBV7-2; CDR3 protein: ASTKWGVGTEAF
J gene: TRBJ2-7; D gene: TRBD2; clone size: -; V gene: TRBV5-6; CDR3 protein: ASSLYSGGSSYEQY
J gene: TRBJ2-1; D gene: TRBD1; clone size: -; V gene: TRBV5-1; CDR3 protein: ASSPGQASYNEQF
J gene: TRBJ2-7; D gene: -; clone size: -; V gene: TRBV21-1; CDR3 protein: ASSLSPDRAYEQY
J gene: TRBJ2-3; D gene: -; clone size: -; V gene: TRBV5-1; CDR3 protein: ASSSAGTFTDTQY
J gene: TRBJ2-3; D gene: TRBD2; clone size: -; V gene: TRBV7-3; CDR3 protein: ASSFSGGTDTQY